A selection of T cell receptor beta chains follows, all from one sample in a study of regulatory T cells in long-lasting Graves disease. Each CDR3 protein gets one entry after TCRdb re-called the multiplex PCR reads with MiXCR. There are about 470,000 distinct CDR3 sequences in the sample; under 25% occur only once, and 6.5% to 9% lies in the top ten. This sample comprised peripheral blood mononuclear cells (PBMCs), obtained when the disease was refractory, from a patient treated with antithyroid drugs. These receptors came from a female donor with Graves disease. Both conserved end residues are part of each CDR3. The D gene is left open where the match is weak. The listing skips clone size in some rows; elsewhere it reads once, few, many or a size class.

CDR3 DNA: TGCAGTGCTAGGCCACGGGACAGGGAAGATGGCTACACCTTC
CDR3 protein: CSARPRDREDGYTF
J gene: TRBJ1-2
V gene: TRBV20-1
clone size: many
D gene: TRBD1

CDR3 DNA: TGCAGTGCTCATATGAGCTCCTACGAGCAGTACTTC
CDR3 protein: CSAHMSSYEQYF
J gene: TRBJ2-7
V gene: TRBV20-1
clone size: -
D gene: -

CDR3 DNA: TGCAGTGCTATTAGTGGGACAGGATACAATCAGCCCCAGCATTTT
CDR3 protein: CSAISGTGYNQPQHF
J gene: TRBJ1-5
V gene: TRBV20-1
clone size: -
D gene: TRBD1

CDR3 DNA: TGTGCCAGCAGTTTCCTGGGGACAGTGCATCAGCCCCAGCATTTT
CDR3 protein: CASSFLGTVHQPQHF
J gene: TRBJ1-5
V gene: TRBV27
clone size: many
D gene: TRBD1

CDR3 DNA: TGTGCCAGCAGTAAACTAGCGGTATACAATGAGCAGTTCTTC
CDR3 protein: CASSKLAVYNEQFF
J gene: TRBJ2-1
V gene: TRBV12-3/TRBV12-4
clone size: -
D gene: TRBD2

CDR3 DNA: TGTGCCAGCAGCTTAAGGACAGCAAGTACCTACGAGCAGTACTTC
CDR3 protein: CASSLRTASTYEQYF
J gene: TRBJ2-7
V gene: TRBV7-2
clone size: -
D gene: -

CDR3 DNA: TGTGCCAGCAGTTACGAGGCCCAAGAGACCCAGTACTTC
CDR3 protein: CASSYEAQETQYF
J gene: TRBJ2-5
V gene: TRBV6-5
clone size: -
D gene: -

CDR3 DNA: TGTGCCATCAGTGGACAGGGTGACACCGGGGAGCTGTTTTTT
CDR3 protein: CAISGQGDTGELFF
J gene: TRBJ2-2
V gene: TRBV10-3
clone size: -
D gene: TRBD1

CDR3 DNA: TGTGCCATCAGTGAAGAAACAGGGGGGGACGAGCAGTACTTC
CDR3 protein: CAISEETGGDEQYF
J gene: TRBJ2-7
V gene: TRBV10-3
clone size: many
D gene: -

CDR3 DNA: TGCAGCGCCAACCCTACGGGGGTGAACACTGAAGCTTTCTTT
CDR3 protein: CSANPTGVNTEAFF
J gene: TRBJ1-1
V gene: TRBV29-1
clone size: few
D gene: -

CDR3 DNA: TGTGCCAGTAGTGCCCGGACAGGGGGCGGGAGCACTGAAGCTTTCTTT
CDR3 protein: CASSARTGGGSTEAFF
J gene: TRBJ1-1
V gene: TRBV19
clone size: -
D gene: TRBD1

CDR3 DNA: TGCAGCGTTGCCTGGCCAGGGATGGAAGGCTACACCTTC
CDR3 protein: CSVAWPGMEGYTF
J gene: TRBJ1-2
V gene: TRBV29-1
clone size: many
D gene: -

CDR3 DNA: TGCGCCAGCAGGGGGACAGGCGATGGCTACACCTTC
CDR3 protein: CASRGTGDGYTF
J gene: TRBJ1-2
V gene: TRBV5-1
clone size: many
D gene: TRBD1

CDR3 DNA: TGTGCTAGTGGTTTTTGGGCCGCAACTAATGAAAAACTGTTTTTT
CDR3 protein: CASGFWAATNEKLFF
J gene: TRBJ1-4
V gene: TRBV12-5
clone size: many
D gene: -

CDR3 DNA: TGCAGTGCTAGAGATCTACGGGGATCCTACGAGCAGTACTTC
CDR3 protein: CSARDLRGSYEQYF
J gene: TRBJ2-7
V gene: TRBV20-1
clone size: -
D gene: -

CDR3 DNA: TGTGCCAGCAGCGGAAGGGACCAAGCCTACGAGCAGTACTTC
CDR3 protein: CASSGRDQAYEQYF
J gene: TRBJ2-7
V gene: TRBV13
clone size: many
D gene: -

CDR3 DNA: TGCGCCAGCAGCCAGGTGGGGGGTACGCAGTATTTT
CDR3 protein: CASSQVGGTQYF
J gene: TRBJ2-3
V gene: TRBV4-1
clone size: few
D gene: -

CDR3 DNA: TGTGCCACCAGTGACCGGGACAGGCCCGACTATGGCTACACCTTC
CDR3 protein: CATSDRDRPDYGYTF
J gene: TRBJ1-2
V gene: TRBV24-1
clone size: few
D gene: TRBD1

CDR3 DNA: TGTGCCAGCAGCGTAGATCTTATCCCGAGGGACACTGAAGCTTTCTTT
CDR3 protein: CASSVDLIPRDTEAFF
J gene: TRBJ1-1
V gene: TRBV9
clone size: -
D gene: -

CDR3 DNA: TGCGCCAGCAGCCCAGGGGTCACCGGGGAGCTGTTTTTT
CDR3 protein: CASSPGVTGELFF
J gene: TRBJ2-2
V gene: TRBV5-1
clone size: -
D gene: -

CDR3 DNA: TGTGCCAGCAGCTGGGGACAGGGGGTGTACGAGCAGTACTTC
CDR3 protein: CASSWGQGVYEQYF
J gene: TRBJ2-7
V gene: TRBV5-6
clone size: -
D gene: TRBD1

CDR3 DNA: TGTGCCAGCGGGGGACAGGGAAAAGAGACCCAGTACTTC
CDR3 protein: CASGGQGKETQYF
J gene: TRBJ2-5
V gene: TRBV6-1
clone size: -
D gene: TRBD1

CDR3 DNA: TGCGCCAGCAGCCATTGGCGCCATGAAGCTTTCTTT
CDR3 protein: CASSHWRHEAFF
J gene: TRBJ1-1
V gene: TRBV4-1
clone size: -
D gene: -

CDR3 DNA: TGTGCCAGCAGACCCCGAGGACTAGTTAGGGGAGACGAGCAGTACTTC
CDR3 protein: CASRPRGLVRGDEQYF
J gene: TRBJ2-7
V gene: TRBV6-1
clone size: few
D gene: TRBD2

CDR3 DNA: TGTGCCAGCAGTTTGTCCACCCAAGAGACCCAGTACTTC
CDR3 protein: CASSLSTQETQYF
J gene: TRBJ2-5
V gene: TRBV12-3/TRBV12-4
clone size: many
D gene: -

CDR3 DNA: TGTGCCAGCAGTTACTCGATCGTCACCGGGGAGCTGTTTTTT
CDR3 protein: CASSYSIVTGELFF
J gene: TRBJ2-2
V gene: TRBV6-5
clone size: many
D gene: -

CDR3 DNA: TGTGCCAGTAGTACCGACCCCTACTACGAGCAGTACTTC
CDR3 protein: CASSTDPYYEQYF
J gene: TRBJ2-7
V gene: TRBV19
clone size: few
D gene: -

CDR3 DNA: TGTGCCAGCAGCTATACAGGGAGCAATCAGCCCCAGCATTTT
CDR3 protein: CASSYTGSNQPQHF
J gene: TRBJ1-5
V gene: TRBV7-9
clone size: many
D gene: -

CDR3 DNA: TGTGCCAGCAGCCAAGTCTCTGGTTCTCAGCCCCAGCATTTT
CDR3 protein: CASSQVSGSQPQHF
J gene: TRBJ1-5
V gene: TRBV3-1
clone size: -
D gene: -

CDR3 DNA: TGTGCCAGCAGCTTAGTTGGGGCGGGGAACCAAGAGACCCAGTACTTC
CDR3 protein: CASSLVGAGNQETQYF
J gene: TRBJ2-5
V gene: TRBV11-2
clone size: many
D gene: -

CDR3 DNA: TGTGCCAGTAGCGGAACAGGGGCTAGGAACTACGAGCAGTACTTC
CDR3 protein: CASSGTGARNYEQYF
J gene: TRBJ2-7
V gene: TRBV19
clone size: many
D gene: TRBD1

CDR3 DNA: TGTGCCAGCAGCCCGACAGGGAGGCGTGAAAAACTGTTTTTT
CDR3 protein: CASSPTGRREKLFF
J gene: TRBJ1-4
V gene: TRBV3-1
clone size: few
D gene: TRBD1

CDR3 DNA: TGTGCCAGCAGTCCCTACAGGGGGCGCGTTGACTATGGCTACACCTTC
CDR3 protein: CASSPYRGRVDYGYTF
J gene: TRBJ1-2
V gene: TRBV28
clone size: many
D gene: TRBD1

CDR3 DNA: TGTACCGAGGGGACAGGAAGATGTTTTACCTACGAGCAGTACTTC
CDR3 protein: CTEGTGRCFTYEQYF
J gene: TRBJ2-7
V gene: TRBV12-3/TRBV12-4
clone size: -
D gene: TRBD1

CDR3 DNA: TGTGCCAGCTCACCAAGGTCACAGGGGGGAATGAACACTGAAGCTTTCTTT
CDR3 protein: CASSPRSQGGMNTEAFF
J gene: TRBJ1-1
V gene: TRBV18
clone size: -
D gene: TRBD1

CDR3 DNA: TGTGCCAGCAGCGGTGGCGAAGAGACCCAGTACTTC
CDR3 protein: CASSGGEETQYF
J gene: TRBJ2-5
V gene: TRBV6-1
clone size: many
D gene: -

CDR3 DNA: TGTGCCAGCAGCCAAGGGCTTCTAGCGGGTCAAATCCAGTACTTC
CDR3 protein: CASSQGLLAGQIQYF
J gene: TRBJ2-7
V gene: TRBV7-2
clone size: many
D gene: TRBD2

CDR3 DNA: TGTGCCAGCAGCTGGGCGGGAGGGAGCTCCTACGAGCAGTACTTC
CDR3 protein: CASSWAGGSSYEQYF
J gene: TRBJ2-7
V gene: TRBV7-9
clone size: few
D gene: TRBD2

CDR3 DNA: TGCGCCAGCAGCCAAGGAGTCAGCCGGGACACTACAGGGACCCAGTACTTC
CDR3 protein: CASSQGVSRDTTGTQYF
J gene: TRBJ2-5
V gene: TRBV4-1
clone size: few
D gene: -

CDR3 DNA: TGTGCCAGCAGCTTCCTGGGGGGAGGGGGAGCCTACAATGAGCAGTTCTTC
CDR3 protein: CASSFLGGGGAYNEQFF
J gene: TRBJ2-1
V gene: TRBV7-9
clone size: -
D gene: -

CDR3 DNA: TGCGCCAGCAGCCAATCAAGGACAGGGGGCTATGGCTACACCTTC
CDR3 protein: CASSQSRTGGYGYTF
J gene: TRBJ1-2
V gene: TRBV4-3
clone size: -
D gene: TRBD1

CDR3 DNA: TGTGCCAGCACTCCGACAGGGTGGTGGGAGACCCAGTACTTC
CDR3 protein: CASTPTGWWETQYF
J gene: TRBJ2-5
V gene: TRBV6-1
clone size: many
D gene: TRBD1

CDR3 DNA: TGTGCCACCAAGCTCCGACAGGGAGGGACTGAAGCTTTCTTT
CDR3 protein: CATKLRQGGTEAFF
J gene: TRBJ1-1
V gene: TRBV2
clone size: many
D gene: TRBD1

CDR3 DNA: TGCGCCAGCAGCCAGCGACAGGGAAACTATGGCTACACCTTC
CDR3 protein: CASSQRQGNYGYTF
J gene: TRBJ1-2
V gene: TRBV4-1
clone size: few
D gene: TRBD1

CDR3 DNA: TGTGCCAGTAGAGGGTTCCCGGCGAATTCACCCCTCCACTTT
CDR3 protein: CASRGFPANSPLHF
J gene: TRBJ1-6
V gene: TRBV19
clone size: few
D gene: -

CDR3 DNA: TGCAGCGTTGACGAGGGAGAGACCCAGTACTTC
CDR3 protein: CSVDEGETQYF
J gene: TRBJ2-5
V gene: TRBV29-1
clone size: -
D gene: -

CDR3 DNA: TGTGCCAGCAGTATACTAGGAGAAGAGACCCAGTACTTC
CDR3 protein: CASSILGEETQYF
J gene: TRBJ2-5
V gene: TRBV6-2/TRBV6-3
clone size: many
D gene: -

CDR3 DNA: TGTGCCATCAGTGGGACAGGGGGTTCTCAGCCCCAGCATTTT
CDR3 protein: CAISGTGGSQPQHF
J gene: TRBJ1-5
V gene: TRBV10-3
clone size: -
D gene: TRBD1

CDR3 DNA: TGTGCCAGCAGGGCCGACAGGGAGGGAAACACCATATATTTT
CDR3 protein: CASRADREGNTIYF
J gene: TRBJ1-3
V gene: TRBV12-3/TRBV12-4
clone size: many
D gene: TRBD1

CDR3 DNA: TGTGCCAGCAGTTTTCAGGGGAAGAACACTGAAGCTTTCTTT
CDR3 protein: CASSFQGKNTEAFF
J gene: TRBJ1-1
V gene: TRBV12-3/TRBV12-4
clone size: many
D gene: -

CDR3 DNA: TGTGCCAGCAGCCAAGGAACAGCCGGGGAGCTGTTTTTT
CDR3 protein: CASSQGTAGELFF
J gene: TRBJ2-2
V gene: TRBV14
clone size: few
D gene: -

CDR3 DNA: TGTGCCAGCAGCTCGATAAAACCTCTCTCGGGGTTT
CDR3 protein: CASSSIKPLSGF
J gene: TRBJ1-1
V gene: TRBV11-3
clone size: many
D gene: -

CDR3 DNA: TGCAGTGCTAGAGACCTAAGAGCAAGCTCTGGGGCCAACGTCCTGACTTTC
CDR3 protein: CSARDLRASSGANVLTF
J gene: TRBJ2-6
V gene: TRBV20-1
clone size: -
D gene: -

CDR3 DNA: TGTGCCAGCCGCCGGTCGGCAGGACAAGAGACCCAGTACTTC
CDR3 protein: CASRRSAGQETQYF
J gene: TRBJ2-5
V gene: TRBV28
clone size: many
D gene: -